Presented here are 23 T cell receptor beta chains from one specimen sequenced in a study of T cells in Graves' hyperthyroidism and ophthalmopathy (dated by TCRdb to the late 2010s). Library preparation was by multiplex PCR. TCRdb lists the instrument as Illumina HiSeq 2000. TCR beta CDR3 regions were amplified from RNA transcripts. A first-round RT-PCR of the TCR CDR3 used the HTBI primer set with the Qiagen OneStep RT-PCR kit. The public reads were reprocessed in TCRdb via fastp at Q25 and MiXCR, keeping in-frame beta chains. For every CDR3 protein sequence, its rows merge into one entry that carries the most common genes and DNA. Here the sample has approximately 600,000 distinct CDR3 sequences; under 25% occur a single time. About 34% of the sample is taken by the ten largest. Material: blood. These receptors were taken from a man between 25 and 39 years old with Graves' ophthalmopathy.

This chain uses TRBV19 with TRBJ2-1; TRBD2 agrees at 11 bases. The CDR3 consists of 15 residues. The V segment lost 4 bases and the J segment 5 bases; nucleotides outside the gene matches: 4. The germline gives CDR1 LNHDA, CDR2 SQIVND (reference sequence). Written as DNA, the CDR3 is TGTGCCAGTAGTACCCCGGGACTAGCGGACAATGAGCAGTTCTTC. Residues: CASSTPGLADNEQFF.

With respect to this clonotype: A single base separates this from a much larger clone, so it may be a read error. The chain is built from TRBV27 and TRBJ2-7, with D possibly being TRBD1 or TRBD2 (5 bases each). The CDR3 loop spans 13 amino acids. In germline, CDR1 is MNHEY, CDR2 SMNVEV (reference sequence). V lost 3 bases and J 5 bases, leaving 11 bases between the germline ends. The CDR3 protein is CASSFGAGNEQYF. The CDR3 bases are TGTGCCAGCAGTTTCGGGGCAGGGAACGAGCAGTACTTC.

This sequence joins TRBV10-3 and TRBJ2-1, with 7 nucleotides matching TRBD2. J gave up 1 base and V 11 bases, and 14 bases lay outside the gene matches. The CDR3 spans 16 residues. Germline-derived CDR1 and CDR2 are ENHRY and SYGVKD. In nucleotides, the CDR3 is TGTGCCTGGACCAAATGGGTAGCGGGTTCCTACAATGAGCAGTTCTTC. Amino acid sequence: CAWTKWVAGSYNEQFF.

This clonotype was detected a few times. V and J are TRBV2 and TRBJ2-3; no clear D. The ends were cut back, 7 bases at V and 0 bases at J, with 11 bases in the middle. The CDR3 has 14 amino acids. In germline, CDR1 is SNHLY, CDR2 FYNNEI. CDR3: CASKGSVSTDTQYF. The CDR3 nucleotides are TGTGCCAGCAAGGGAAGCGTTAGCACAGATACGCAGTATTTT.

There are many counts of this clonotype. V gene TRBV3-1 combines with J gene TRBJ1-1; D remains unclear. The CDR3 totals 13 residues. V gave up 0 bases and J gave up 11 bases, with 13 bases separating them. In germline, CDR1 is LGHDT, CDR2 YNNKEL (reference sequence). CDR3 residues: CASSQDNGRWAFF. In DNA form, the CDR3 reads TGTGCCAGCAGCCAAGATAACGGTCGGTGGGCTTTCTTT. Full variable domain (rest looked up from reference TRBV3-1 and TRBJ1-1): DTAVSQTPKYLVTQMGNDKSIKCEQNLGHDTMYWYKQDSKKFLKIMFSYNNKELIINETVPNRFSPKSPDKAHLNLHINSLELGDSAVYFCASSQDNGRWAFFGQGTRLTVV.

The chain carries TRBV19 and TRBJ2-1; TRBD2 aligns across 10 bases. Looked up from germline, CDR1 is LNHDA and CDR2 is SQIVND (reference sequence). V dropped 8 bases and J dropped 4; count of bases not matched to a gene: 5. The CDR3 length is 14 residues. The CDR3 reads CASAPGLAYNEQFF. The CDR3 DNA sequence: TGTGCCAGTGCCCCGGGACTAGCGTACAATGAGCAGTTCTTC.

There are many counts of this clonotype. DNA of the CDR3: TGTGCCAGTAATGCGGGACAGGGTGGACAAGAGACCCAGTACTTC. Translated, it gives CASNAGQGGQETQYF. J is TRBJ2-5 and V is TRBV19; 9 nucleotides agree with TRBD1. V was pared by 7 bases and J by 2 bases, with 8 bases of the junction left unmatched. CDR1 LNHDA and CDR2 SQIVND come from the germline V gene (reference sequence). The CDR3 consists of 15 residues.

This clonotype turned up a few times. The V and J genes are TRBV3-1 and TRBJ2-1; TRBD2 matches 8 bases. The CDR3 consists of 15 residues. Losses at the gene ends were 7 bases for V and 0 bases for J; bases not matched to a gene: 5. The germline V gene encodes CDR1 LGHDT and CDR2 YNNKEL (reference sequence). The CDR3 sequence is CASTPGGVSYNEQFF. The CDR3 DNA is TGTGCCAGCACCCCGGGAGGGGTCTCCTACAATGAGCAGTTCTTC.

This clonotype appeared many times. Here the CDR3 DNA reads TGTGCCAGCAGCGTCGGACAGGGGGTCTCCTACGAGCAGTACTTC. Encoded protein: CASSVGQGVSYEQYF. This sequence joins TRBV9 and TRBJ2-7; TRBD1 matches at 10 bases. CDR1 is SGDLS and CDR2 is YYNGEE in the germline V gene. V was pared by 2 bases and J by 0 bases, with 2 bases of the junction left unmatched. This CDR3 region has 15 residues.

The V call is TRBV6-2 or TRBV6-3, the J call TRBJ1-1, with 8 bases matching TRBD1. The V gene end was trimmed by 10 bases and the J gene end by 1 base; junction bases not matched to a gene: 8. The CDR3 extends over 14 amino acids. Germline values: CDR1 MNHEY, CDR2 SVGEGT. Here the CDR3 reads CATQNRGENTEAFF. Here the CDR3 DNA reads TGTGCCACCCAAAACAGGGGGGAGAACACTGAAGCTTTCTTT.

There are many counts of this clonotype. This chain connects TRBV12-3 or TRBV12-4 to TRBJ2-7; TRBD1 aligns across 7 bases. The ends lost 3 bases at V and 7 bases at J; junction bases unmatched: 15. The CDR3 spans 16 residues. CDR3 in DNA: TGTGCCAGCAGTTTTACTGGACAGGAGGACCTTGTGGAGCAGTACTTC. Translated: CASSFTGQEDLVEQYF.

Only one count was recorded for this clonotype. The V call is TRBV29-1, the J call TRBJ1-4; a possible D gene is TRBD1 (5 bases). With 7 bases removed from V and 4 bases from J, the gap between germline ends came to 13 bases. The V gene's germline CDR1 is SQVTM and CDR2 ANQGSEA. The CDR3 extends over 13 amino acids. This CDR3 is CSAVGGYNEKLFF. In DNA form, the CDR3 reads TGCAGCGCCGTCGGGGGGTATAATGAAAAACTGTTTTTT.

The chain links TRBV7-9 to TRBJ1-1; the match to TRBD1 covers 7 bases. Germline V gene sequence: CDR1 SEHNR, CDR2 FQNEAQ (reference sequence). The CDR3 runs 13 residues. With 5 bases clipped from V and 10 bases from J, the junction kept 10 bases outside the gene matches. CDR3 sequence reads: CASSTLQGRGAFF. DNA of the CDR3: TGTGCCAGCAGCACCCTACAGGGGAGGGGAGCTTTCTTT.

This chain uses TRBV7-9 with TRBJ2-6; maybe TRBD1 (5 bases). The CDR3 has 16 residues. Trimming removed 2 bases at V and 3 bases at J, with 11 bases between. Germline V gene sequence: CDR1 SEHNR, CDR2 FQNEAQ (reference sequence). The CDR3 DNA reads as TGTGCCAGCAGCTTAACCTCAGGGTTTGGGGCCAACGTCCTGACTTTC. As protein: CASSLTSGFGANVLTF.

This clonotype showed up many times. Here the CDR3 reads CAWSVLKGYNEQFF. In DNA, the CDR3 is TGTGCCTGGAGTGTACTGAAGGGCTACAATGAGCAGTTCTTC. The chain recombines TRBV30 with TRBJ2-1; no clear D. Looked up from germline, CDR1 is GTSNPN and CDR2 is SVGIG (reference sequence). CDR3 length equals 14 residues. Trimming removed 0 bases from V and 3 bases from J, with 9 bases in between.

The sample holds many counts of this clonotype. V is TRBV7-9 and J is TRBJ2-7; a possible D gene is TRBD1 (5 bases). The CDR3 runs to 14 residues. The V end lost 5 bases, the J end lost 2 bases, and 13 bases lay between the germline ends. Germline V lookup: CDR1 SEHNR, CDR2 FQNEAQ (reference sequence). DNA for the CDR3: TGTGCCAGCAGCCTCCCGGAACAGGCCTACGAGCAGTACTTC. Translated, it gives CASSLPEQAYEQYF.

The CDR3 is CASSESRDREPNEQFF. In DNA form, the CDR3 reads TGCGCCAGCAGTGAGTCCCGTGACAGGGAACCCAATGAGCAGTTCTTC. The rearrangement uses TRBV10-1 and TRBJ2-1; TRBD1 matches 7 bases. Germline lookup yields CDR1 WNHNN and CDR2 SYGVQD (reference sequence). The ends lost 0 bases at V and 6 bases at J; junction bases unmatched: 8. The CDR3 totals 16 residues.

The chain carries TRBV28 and TRBJ2-1; 9 nucleotides align to TRBD2. The CDR3 is made up of 16 amino acids. CDR1 and CDR2 from the germline V gene are MDHEN and SYDVKM. The J segment lost 7 bases and the V segment lost 5 bases, leaving 12 bases of the junction unmatched. The CDR3 loop is CASSPRASGVPNEQFF. CDR3 DNA: TGTGCCAGCAGTCCCAGAGCTAGCGGGGTACCTAATGAGCAGTTCTTC.

This clonotype was picked up a small number of times. This chain uses TRBV20-1 with TRBJ2-1; D not resolved. Germline values: CDR1 DFQATT, CDR2 SNEGSKA (reference sequence). The ends were cut back, 2 bases at V and 8 bases at J, with 10 bases in the middle. This CDR3 spans 12 amino acids. The CDR3 loop is CSARHVGYEQFF. The CDR3 DNA reads as TGCAGTGCTAGACATGTGGGGTATGAGCAGTTCTTC.

This clonotype has a handful of counts. The rearrangement joins TRBV4-1 to TRBJ2-2, with D maybe TRBD1 (6 bases). Germline V CDR1 and CDR2: MGHRA, YSYEKL. The CDR3 sequence is 15 residues long. V shed 0 bases and J shed 4 bases, with 9 bases lying between them. For the CDR3, the DNA is TGCGCCAGCAGCCAAGAGGGGGCAAGCACCGGGGAGCTGTTTTTT. Translating gives CASSQEGASTGELFF.

Turning to this clonotype: A much larger clonotype is one base distant, so this may be a read error. V and J are TRBV6-2 or TRBV6-3 and TRBJ2-7, with TRBD2 as a possible D gene (5 bases). The DNA end is more similar to TRBJ2-1, so the J call may be wrong. Looked up from germline, CDR1 is MNHEY and CDR2 is SVGEGT. CDR3 length: 15 residues. CDR3 protein: CASSYSGGNSYEQFF. DNA of the CDR3: TGTGCCAGCAGTTATTCCGGAGGAAACTCCTACGAGCAGTTCTTC.

A remark on this clonotype: A much larger clone lies a single base off, so this may be a read error. The V gene is TRBV28, the J gene TRBJ2-7, with 9 bases that match TRBD1. This CDR3 comprises 15 residues. Germline trimming cut 7 bases from V and 8 bases from J; bases unmatched to any gene: 15. Germline CDR1 and CDR2: MDHEN and SYDVKM. CDR3 sequence reads: CASTVPGQGRYKQYF. The CDR3 DNA reads TGTGCCAGCACCGTCCCGGGACAGGGTCGTTACAAGCAGTACTTC.

In its sample, this clonotype was seen a few times. The chain is built from TRBV29-1 and TRBJ1-4, with TRBD1 matching 10 bases. V shed 6 bases and J 8 bases; nucleotides not matched to a gene: 6. CDR1 SQVTM and CDR2 ANQGSEA come from the germline V gene. The CDR3 is made up of 13 amino acids. The CDR3 coding sequence is TGCAGCGTCCGACAGGGGGCTAGAGAAAAACTGTTTTTT. The encoded protein is CSVRQGAREKLFF.